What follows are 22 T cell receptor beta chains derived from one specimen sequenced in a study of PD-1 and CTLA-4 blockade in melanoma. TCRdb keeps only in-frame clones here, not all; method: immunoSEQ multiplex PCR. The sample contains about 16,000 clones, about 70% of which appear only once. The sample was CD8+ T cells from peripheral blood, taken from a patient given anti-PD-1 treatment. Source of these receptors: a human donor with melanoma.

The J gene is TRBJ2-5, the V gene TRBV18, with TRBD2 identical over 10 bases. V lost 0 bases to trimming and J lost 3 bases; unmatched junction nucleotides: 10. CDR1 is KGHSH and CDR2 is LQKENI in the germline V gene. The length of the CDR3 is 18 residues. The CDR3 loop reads CASSPPTLGLAWEETQYF. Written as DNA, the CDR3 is TGTGCCAGCTCACCACCGACCCTGGGACTAGCGTGGGAAGAGACCCAGTACTTC. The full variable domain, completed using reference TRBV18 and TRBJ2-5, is NAGVMQNPRHLVRRRGQEARLRCSPMKGHSHVYWYRQLPEEGLKFMVYLQKENIIDESGMPKERFSAEFPKEGPSILRIQQVVRGDSAAYFCASSPPTLGLAWEETQYFGPGTRLLVL.

CDR3 protein: CAWSVLELAGGPAGELFF. CDR3 DNA: TGTGCCTGGAGTGTACTGGAGCTAGCGGGAGGGCCAGCGGGGGAGCTGTTTTTT. The chain has TRBV30 and TRBJ2-2; 12 bases fit TRBD2. After removal of 0 bases from V and 8 bases from J, the junction contained 13 bases not matched to a gene. The CDR3 is made up of 18 amino acids. Germline lookup yields CDR1 GTSNPN and CDR2 SVGIG (reference sequence).

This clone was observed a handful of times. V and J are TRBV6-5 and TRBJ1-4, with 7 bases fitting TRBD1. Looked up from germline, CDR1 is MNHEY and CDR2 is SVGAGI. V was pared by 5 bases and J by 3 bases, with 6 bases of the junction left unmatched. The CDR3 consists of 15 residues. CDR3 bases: TGTGCCAGCAGTCCCTTCGGGACAGCTAATGAAAAACTGTTTTTT. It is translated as CASSPFGTANEKLFF.

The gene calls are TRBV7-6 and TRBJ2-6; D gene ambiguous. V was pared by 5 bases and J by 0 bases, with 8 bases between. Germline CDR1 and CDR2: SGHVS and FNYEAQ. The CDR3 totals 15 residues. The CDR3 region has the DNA TGTGCCAGCAGCCCTCTCTCCTCTGGGGCCAACGTCCTGACTTTC. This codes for CASSPLSSGANVLTF.

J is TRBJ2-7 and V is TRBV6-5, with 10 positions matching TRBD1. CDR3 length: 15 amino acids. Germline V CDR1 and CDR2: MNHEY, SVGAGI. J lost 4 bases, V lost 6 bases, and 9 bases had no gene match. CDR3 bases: TGTGCCAGCAGCCCCGGGACAGGGGAGGTATACGAGCAGTACTTC. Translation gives CASSPGTGEVYEQYF.

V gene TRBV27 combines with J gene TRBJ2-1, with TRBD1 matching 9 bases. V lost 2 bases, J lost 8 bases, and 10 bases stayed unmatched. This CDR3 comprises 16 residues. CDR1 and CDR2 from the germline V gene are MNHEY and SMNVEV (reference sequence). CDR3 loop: CASSLGTGTGQHEQFF. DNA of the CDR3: TGTGCCAGCAGTTTAGGGACCGGGACAGGGCAACATGAGCAGTTCTTC.

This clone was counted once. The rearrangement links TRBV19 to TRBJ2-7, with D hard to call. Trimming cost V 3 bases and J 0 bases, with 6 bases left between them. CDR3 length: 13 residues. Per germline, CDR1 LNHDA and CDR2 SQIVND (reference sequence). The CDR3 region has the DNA TGTGCCAGTAGTATGAAAGCCTCCTACGAGCAGTACTTC. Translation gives CASSMKASYEQYF.

The CDR3 bases are TGCGCCAGCAGCCAAAGGACGGCCACCCAAGAGACCCAGTACTTC. It translates to CASSQRTATQETQYF. This chain links TRBV4-1 with TRBJ2-5; D not certain. CDR1 is MGHRA, CDR2 YSYEKL, per germline. The CDR3 loop spans 15 amino acids. Trimming removed 2 bases at V and 1 base at J, with 11 bases between.

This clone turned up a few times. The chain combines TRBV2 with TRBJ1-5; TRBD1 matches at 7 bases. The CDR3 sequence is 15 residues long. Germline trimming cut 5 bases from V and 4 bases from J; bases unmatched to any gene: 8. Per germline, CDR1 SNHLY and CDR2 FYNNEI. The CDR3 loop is CASSIQTGTNQPQHF. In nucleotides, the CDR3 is TGTGCCAGCAGTATCCAGACAGGGACTAATCAGCCCCAGCATTTT.

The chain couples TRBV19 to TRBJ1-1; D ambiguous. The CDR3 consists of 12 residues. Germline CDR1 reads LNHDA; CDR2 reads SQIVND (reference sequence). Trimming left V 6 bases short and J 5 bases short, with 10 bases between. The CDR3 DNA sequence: TGTGCCAGTAGCCTTGGGCAGACTGAAGCTTTCTTT. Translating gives CASSLGQTEAFF.

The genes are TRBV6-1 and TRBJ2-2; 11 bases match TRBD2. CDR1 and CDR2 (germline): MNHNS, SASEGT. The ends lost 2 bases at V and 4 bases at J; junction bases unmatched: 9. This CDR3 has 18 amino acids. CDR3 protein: CASSEPLGLAGGTGELFF. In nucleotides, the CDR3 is TGTGCCAGCAGTGAACCCCTCGGTCTAGCGGGAGGCACCGGGGAGCTGTTTTTT.

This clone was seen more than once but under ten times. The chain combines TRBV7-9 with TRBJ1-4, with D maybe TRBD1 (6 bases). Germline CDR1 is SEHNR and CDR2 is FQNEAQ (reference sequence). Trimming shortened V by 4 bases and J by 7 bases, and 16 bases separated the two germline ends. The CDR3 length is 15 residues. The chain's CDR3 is CASSSVTGGAEKLFF. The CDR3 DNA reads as TGTGCCAGCAGCTCCGTGACAGGAGGGGCTGAAAAACTGTTTTTT.

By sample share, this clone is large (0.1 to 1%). The CDR3 region is CASSYAPGRSNSPLHF. The CDR3 DNA reads TGTGCCAGCAGTTACGCCCCGGGACGGTCTAATTCACCCCTCCACTTT. The gene calls are TRBV6-5 and TRBJ1-6; TRBD1 might be the D (5 bases). V lost 2 bases to trimming and J lost 6 bases, with 14 bases between them. There are 16 residues in the CDR3. Germline CDR1 is MNHEY and CDR2 is SVGAGI.

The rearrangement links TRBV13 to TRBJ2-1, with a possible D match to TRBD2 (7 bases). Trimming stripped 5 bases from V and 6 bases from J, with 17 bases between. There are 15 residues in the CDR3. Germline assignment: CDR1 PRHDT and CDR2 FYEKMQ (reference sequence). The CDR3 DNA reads TGTGCCAGCAGCCCCTCGAGGGAGGGGGTCAATGAGCAGTTCTTC. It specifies CASSPSREGVNEQFF.

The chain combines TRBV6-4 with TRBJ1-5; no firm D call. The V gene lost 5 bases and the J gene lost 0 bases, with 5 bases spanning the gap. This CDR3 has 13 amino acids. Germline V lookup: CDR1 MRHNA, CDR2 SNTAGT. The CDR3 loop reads CASSPGSNQPQHF. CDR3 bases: TGTGCCAGCAGTCCAGGTAGCAATCAGCCCCAGCATTTT.

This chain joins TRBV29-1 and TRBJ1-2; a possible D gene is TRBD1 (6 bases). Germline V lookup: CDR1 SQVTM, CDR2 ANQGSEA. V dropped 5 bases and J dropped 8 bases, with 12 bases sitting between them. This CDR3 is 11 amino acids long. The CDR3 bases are TGCAGCGTTCAAACAGGGCAAGGCTACACCTTC. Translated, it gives CSVQTGQGYTF. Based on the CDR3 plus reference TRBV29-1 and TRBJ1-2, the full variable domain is SAVISQKPSRDICQRGTSLTIQCQVDSQVTMMFWYRQQPGQSLTLIATANQGSEATYESGFVIDKFPISRPNLTFSTLTVSNMSPEDSSIYLCSVQTGQGYTFGSGTRLTVV.

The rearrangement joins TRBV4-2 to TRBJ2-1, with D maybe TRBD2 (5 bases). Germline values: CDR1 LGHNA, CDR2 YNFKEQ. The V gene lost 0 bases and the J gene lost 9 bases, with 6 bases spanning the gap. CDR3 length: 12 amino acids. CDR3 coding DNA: TGTGCCAGCAGCCAAGAAGGGAGTGAGCAGTTCTTC. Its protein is CASSQEGSEQFF.

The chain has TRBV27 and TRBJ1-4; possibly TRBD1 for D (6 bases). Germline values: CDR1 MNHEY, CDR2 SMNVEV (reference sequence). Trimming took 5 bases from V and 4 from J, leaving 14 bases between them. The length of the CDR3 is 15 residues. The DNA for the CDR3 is TGTGCCAGCAGTCCCTTCCAGGGGAATAATGAAAAACTGTTTTTT. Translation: CASSPFQGNNEKLFF.

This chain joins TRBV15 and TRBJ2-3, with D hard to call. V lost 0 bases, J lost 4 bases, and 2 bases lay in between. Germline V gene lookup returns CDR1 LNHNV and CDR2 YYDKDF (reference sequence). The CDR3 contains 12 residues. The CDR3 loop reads CATSRDPDTQYF. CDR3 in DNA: TGTGCCACCAGCAGAGACCCAGATACGCAGTATTTT.

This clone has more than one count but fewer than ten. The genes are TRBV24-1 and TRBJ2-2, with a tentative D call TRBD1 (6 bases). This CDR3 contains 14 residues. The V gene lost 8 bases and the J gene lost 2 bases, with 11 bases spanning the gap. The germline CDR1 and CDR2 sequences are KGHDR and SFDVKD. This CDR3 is CATMDRSNTGELFF. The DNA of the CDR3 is TGTGCCACCATGGACAGATCCAACACCGGGGAGCTGTTTTTT.

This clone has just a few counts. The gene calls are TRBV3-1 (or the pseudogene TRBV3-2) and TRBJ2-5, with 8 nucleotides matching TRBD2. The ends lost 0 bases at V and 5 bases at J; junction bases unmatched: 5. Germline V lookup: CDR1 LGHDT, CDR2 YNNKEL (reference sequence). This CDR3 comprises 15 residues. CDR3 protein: CASSQDQASGETQYF. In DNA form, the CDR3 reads TGTGCCAGCAGCCAAGATCAGGCTAGCGGGGAGACCCAGTACTTC.

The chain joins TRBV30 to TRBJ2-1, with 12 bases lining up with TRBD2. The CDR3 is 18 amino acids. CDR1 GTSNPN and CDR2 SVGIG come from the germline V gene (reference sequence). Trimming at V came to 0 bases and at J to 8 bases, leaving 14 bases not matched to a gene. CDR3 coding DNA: TGTGCCTGGAGTGTAGGGGCTCTAGCGGGAGGGCCGGTTCATGAGCAGTTCTTC. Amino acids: CAWSVGALAGGPVHEQFF.